The following is a T cell receptor beta chain sequence with its context. As yet, its antigen is unknown. This record comes from a study of CD4 T cells in relation to SARS-CoV-2 and coronaviruses. Study-level information: TCR beta CDR3s were sequenced after roughly nine-day antigen culture of PBMCs.

Method: immunoSEQ multiplex PCR; TCRdb's copy keeps in-frame clones and lacks some. Among 25,000 to 35,000 clones listed, around 72% were seen once. V shed 0 bases and J shed 4 bases, with 4 bases lying between them. There are 13 residues in the CDR3. Germline CDR1 SGHRS, CDR2 YFSETQ. Unexposed donor CD4+ T cells date from about 2011-2018, before the COVID-19 pandemic. Isolation of CD4+ T cells took place after less than twelve days in culture. As cell numbers allowed, unexposed-donor CD4+ T cells faced SARS-CoV-2 S/N and four cold-coronavirus spikes. Half the medium was replaced with IL-2 medium on days 3 and 7.

This receptor was identified in a human donor in good health. The sequenced sample was CD4+ T cells from PBMCs, cultured in vitro. The chain joins TRBV5-1 to TRBJ2-2; D is undetermined. DNA of the CDR3: TGCGCCAGCAGCTTGGACGTCACCGGGGAGCTGTTTTTT. Its protein is CASSLDVTGELFF.